The 12 T cell receptor beta chains reported below all come from one sample, sequenced in a study of CD8 T cells in Susac syndrome. With random hexamers, roughly 0.5 to 1 ug RNA was reverse transcribed. MiXCR, run by TCRdb on the immunoSEQ multiplex PCR reads, gives a single entry per CDR3 protein. This table has 110,000 or so distinct CDR3 sequences, around 92% appearing once. The sequenced material came from CD4+ T cells from PBMCs. These receptors all stem from a human donor with multiple sclerosis.

The J gene is TRBJ1-3, the V gene TRBV10-3, with 7 bases fitting TRBD1. CDR3 length equals 13 residues. Germline V gene data show CDR1 as ENHRY and CDR2 as SYGVKD. Trimming at V came to 9 bases and at J to 2 bases, leaving 4 bases not matched to a gene. CDR3: CAMQGDPGNTIYF. The CDR3 DNA sequence: TGTGCCATGCAGGGGGACCCTGGAAACACCATATATTTT.

This chain joins TRBV5-6 and TRBJ1-1; D is ambiguous. The CDR3 sequence is 12 residues long. In germline, CDR1 is SGHDT, CDR2 YYEEEE. V was pared by 0 bases and J by 6 bases, with 6 bases between. The CDR3 DNA reads TGTGCCAGCAGCTTGGTGGCAGCTGAAGCTTTCTTT. It yields the protein CASSLVAAEAFF.

The CDR3 bases are TGTGCCAGCAGCTTAACCCTACAGAGGCTAGCCCTTAGCACAGATACGCAGTATTTT. This translates into CASSLTLQRLALSTDTQYF. V is TRBV5-6 and J is TRBJ2-3, with a possible D match to TRBD2 (5 bases). Between the trimmed V and J ends, which lost 2 bases and 0 bases, there was a span of 22 bases. This CDR3 is built from 19 residues. Germline V lookup: CDR1 SGHDT, CDR2 YYEEEE.

This clonotype is a singleton in its sample. The chain uses TRBV6-5 and TRBJ2-1; unclear D gene. Per germline, CDR1 MNHEY and CDR2 SVGAGI. V lost 6 bases and J lost 0, with 6 bases in between. CDR3 size: 13 residues. The CDR3 reads CASRAGSYNEQFF. In DNA form, the CDR3 reads TGTGCCAGCAGGGCTGGCTCCTACAATGAGCAGTTCTTC.

In regard to this clonotype: One junction end does not reproduce the germline sequence, and a read error may be involved. V is TRBV7-7 and J is TRBJ1-2, with D maybe TRBD1 (6 bases). The CDR3 contains 13 residues. Germline V gene lookup returns CDR1 SSHAT and CDR2 FNYEAQ (reference sequence). This chain's CDR3 is CASSLQGGDGYTF. The CDR3 bases are TGTGCTAGCAGCCTACAGGGTGGGGATGGCTACACCTTC.

The chain joins TRBV21-1 to TRBJ2-5. TRBV21-1 is marked as a pseudogene. The CDR3 is 11 residues long. The CDR3 region has the DNA TGTGCCAGCAGCCACCAAGAGACCCAGTACTTC. It is translated as CASSHQETQYF.

This rearrangement joins TRBV30 to TRBJ1-1; 9 positions match TRBD1. This CDR3 region has 15 residues. The V gene's germline CDR1 is GTSNPN and CDR2 SVGIG (reference sequence). The trim removed 0 bases at V and 5 bases at J, leaving 7 bases unmatched. CDR3 nucleotides: TGTGCCTGGAGTGTACGAACAGGGGGCCGGACTGAAGCTTTCTTT. Translating gives CAWSVRTGGRTEAFF.

CDR3 in DNA: TGTGCCAGTCAACGGGGGCAAACCCACAATGAGCAGTTCTTC. As protein: CASQRGQTHNEQFF. This chain connects TRBV6-6 to TRBJ2-1; D assignment may be TRBD1 or TRBD2 (6 bases each). In germline, CDR1 is MNHNY, CDR2 SVGAGI (reference sequence). With 9 bases removed from V and 5 bases from J, the gap between germline ends came to 17 bases. This CDR3 spans 14 amino acids.

This chain joins TRBV29-1 and TRBJ1-2; tentative D call: TRBD1 (5 bases). The ends were cut back, 0 bases at V and 6 bases at J, with 11 bases in the middle. CDR1 SQVTM and CDR2 ANQGSEA come from the germline V gene. This CDR3 has 13 residues. CDR3 DNA sequence: TGCAGCGTTGAAGAGGGGGGGGGTGATGGCTACACCTTC. Translated, it gives CSVEEGGGDGYTF.

This chain connects TRBV3-1 to TRBJ2-4, with TRBD2 matching 8 bases. Trimming cost V 3 bases and J 0 bases; bases outside gene matches: 13. This CDR3 region has 19 residues. Germline V gives CDR1 LGHDT, CDR2 YNNKEL (reference sequence). CDR3 DNA: TGTGCCAGCAGCCACCGTGGTTTTAGCGGGGACTTAGCCAAAAACATTCAGTACTTC. Its protein is CASSHRGFSGDLAKNIQYF.

This clonotype has more than one count but fewer than ten. This chain joins TRBV12-3 or TRBV12-4 and TRBJ1-5; 12 bases map to TRBD1. V trimming: 5 bases; J trimming: 3 bases; junction bases outside the gene matches: 5. This CDR3 has 16 amino acids. Written as DNA, the CDR3 is TGTGCCAGCAGTACGGGGACAGGGGGCCTCAATCAGCCCCAGCATTTT. Translating gives CASSTGTGGLNQPQHF.

Here the CDR3 DNA reads TGTGCCAGCACCGACCAAGAGACCCAGTACTTC. Translating gives CASTDQETQYF. The genes are TRBV6-2 or TRBV6-3 and TRBJ2-5; no reliable D call. The CDR3 is made up of 11 amino acids. In germline, CDR1 is MNHEY, CDR2 SVGEGT. Trimming left V 7 bases short and J 0 bases short, with 3 bases between.